The source of this TCR beta chain is a study of shared clonotypes between healthy human individuals. Original methodology: ImmunoSEQ output lacked quality scores and full-length reads, limiting matched filtering. Assay used: immunoSEQ multiplex PCR; TCRdb lists only in-frame clones, some missing. V and J calls and clone size are as listed in that table; D and trimming were resolved from the DNA. Here the sample spans some 690,000 clones, about 92% being singletons. Points on this clone: Antigen specificity is unknown.

V shed 5 bases and J shed 4 bases, with 11 bases lying between them. There are 13 residues in the CDR3. Germline V lookup: CDR1 MDHEN, CDR2 SYDVKM. General study findings and limits: Estimated richness was generally greater in naive than memory subsets.

The chain uses TRBV28 and TRBJ1-1, with D possibly matching TRBD1 (5 bases). Sequencing input: memory CD8+ T cells from PBMCs. Subset given: CD45RO+ cells pooled with CCR7-negative TemRA cells. The origin of this receptor is a young man in good health. Some clones in this sample may be carry-over from other donors' samples. CDR3 nucleotides: TGTGCCAGCAGTCTCCACAGGTCCACTGAAGCTTTCTTT. Translating it yields CASSLHRSTEAFF.